This T cell receptor (beta chain) was identified in a study of cytomegalovirus exposure and HLA in healthy donors. Across the whole study: Around 80 million unique TCR sequences came from HLA-typed donors in an early release.

Amplification used 60 Vbeta primers and 13 Jbeta primers. Assay: immunoSEQ multiplex PCR; the TCRdb copy retains only in-frame clones and omits some. Of 150,000 to 200,000 clones listed, over 60% are singletons. Germline CDR1 MGHRA, CDR2 YSYEKL. The CDR3 spans 14 residues. The V end was cut by 2 bases, the J end by 4 bases, with 12 bases between. This receptor was taken from a woman aged 40 to 50 in good health and CMV-seronegative. The chain has TRBV4-1 and TRBJ2-7; maybe TRBD1 (5 bases). Sequencing input: PBMCs. CDR3 bases: TGCGCCAGCAGCCAACTAGACAGTTTGTACGAGCAGTACTTC. It specifies CASSQLDSLYEQYF.